The clone carrying this T cell receptor (beta chain) showed up just a few times. The data were obtained in a study of early T cells in non-severe SARS-CoV-2 infection. TCRdb reanalysed the 5' RACE reads using MiXCR and keeps one entry per CDR3 protein. The table shows about 45,000 distinct CDR3 sequences, with roughly 10% occurring only once. The clonotype comes from an adult who was a healthcare worker with PCR-confirmed SARS-CoV-2 infection or an uninfected control (not recorded which). Specimen: whole blood.

In DNA, the CDR3 is TGTGCCAGCAGTATAGGACGTTCTGGAAACACCATATATTTT. Protein sequence: CASSIGRSGNTIYF. This chain links TRBV6-6 with TRBJ1-3; D remains ambiguous. The V gene's germline CDR1 is MNHNY and CDR2 SVGAGI (reference sequence). V was cut by 5 bases and J by 1 base, with 9 bases left in between. CDR3 size: 14 residues.